Sequencing of this TCR beta chain was carried out in a study of T cell responses to AZD1222 COVID-19 vaccine. Notes on the study in general: No repertoire was sampled before or during the peak T cell response, only after it.

With respect to this clone: The antigen is not known.

TCRdb's table, derived via immunoSEQ multiplex PCR, lists solely in-frame clones and lacks some. The sample yields about 50,000 clones, around 80% seen once. The CDR3 loop spans 14 amino acids. The V and J ends lost 3 bases and 5 bases respectively, with 15 bases between them. Germline CDR1 reads DFQATT; CDR2 reads SNEGSKA (reference sequence). Sequenced here: peripheral blood, sampled on day 0 of AZD1222 vaccination. This clonotype was sampled from an adult in good health. V gene TRBV20-1 combines with J gene TRBJ2-3, with D maybe TRBD2 (5 bases). CDR3 nucleotides: TGCAGTGCTAGTTTAGTAGCGTCTGGAGATACGCAGTATTTT. Translated, it gives CSASLVASGDTQYF.